These 28 T cell receptor beta chains originate from one sample sequenced in a study of blood T cell repertoires in COVID-19. The data were produced by immunoSEQ multiplex PCR, yet TCRdb's version contains in-frame clones alone and is incomplete. The sample records 250,000 or so clones, about 87% being singletons. Sequenced material: PBMCs or T cells enriched from blood (not recorded which). These receptors came from a woman aged 25 to 39 with acute COVID-19.

The chain combines TRBV10-2 with TRBJ2-2; TRBD2 is a possible D gene (5 bases). Germline V gene sequence: CDR1 WSHSY, CDR2 SAAADI. V was pared by 6 bases and J by 0 bases, with 8 bases between. The CDR3 spans 14 residues. CDR3 nucleotides: TGCGCCAGCAGGGGAGTCTCGAACACCGGGGAGCTGTTTTTT. This encodes CASRGVSNTGELFF.

This chain links TRBV6-6 with TRBJ2-1; unclear D gene. The germline V gene has CDR1 MNHNY and CDR2 SVGAGI (reference sequence). The germline V and J ends were trimmed by 4 bases and 10 bases, with 17 bases remaining between them. The length of the CDR3 is 14 residues. CDR3 DNA sequence: TGTGCCAGCAGTTCTCTCGGAGCGCCGGCAGAGCAGTTCTTC. Amino acid sequence: CASSSLGAPAEQFF.

This chain connects TRBV6-5 to TRBJ1-1, with a weak D call TRBD1 (5 bases). The ends were cut back, 0 bases at V and 5 bases at J, with 16 bases in the middle. Germline CDR1 and CDR2: MNHEY and SVGAGI. This CDR3 has 16 amino acids. CDR3: CASSYSTYGGGTEAFF. The CDR3 bases are TGTGCCAGCAGTTACTCGACGTACGGGGGAGGAACTGAAGCTTTCTTT.

V gene TRBV28 combines with J gene TRBJ1-3, with D possibly being TRBD1 (6 bases). The CDR3 runs to 15 residues. With 2 bases removed from V and 3 bases from J, the gap between germline ends came to 11 bases. Germline V gives CDR1 MDHEN, CDR2 SYDVKM. CDR3 DNA sequence: TGTGCCAGCAGTTTACCTGGACAGCTTGGAAACACCATATATTTT. Translated: CASSLPGQLGNTIYF.

The chain is built from TRBV29-1 and TRBJ2-7, with 7 nucleotides matching TRBD1. V shed 6 bases and J 2 bases; nucleotides not matched to a gene: 4. CDR3 length: 12 amino acids. Looked up from germline, CDR1 is SQVTM and CDR2 is ANQGSEA. Written as DNA, the CDR3 is TGCAGCGTCCGGACAGGCCCCTACGAGCAGTACTTC. Protein: CSVRTGPYEQYF.

The J gene is TRBJ2-2, the V gene TRBV28; no firm D call. Germline V lookup: CDR1 MDHEN, CDR2 SYDVKM. Deletions cut 5 bases from V and 7 bases from J, with 14 bases between. The CDR3 runs to 14 residues. The CDR3 region is CASSPIFPYGELFF. For the CDR3, the DNA is TGTGCCAGCAGTCCAATTTTCCCCTACGGGGAGCTGTTTTTT.

J is TRBJ2-2 and V is TRBV11-3; 8 bases agree with TRBD2. Germline V CDR1 and CDR2: SGHNT, YENEEA. The trim removed 4 bases at V and 6 bases at J, leaving 4 bases unmatched. CDR3 size: 14 residues. The chain's CDR3 is CASSSAGDPGELFF. In DNA, the CDR3 is TGTGCCAGCAGCTCAGCGGGAGATCCCGGGGAGCTGTTTTTT.

This clone has just one count. The V gene is TRBV7-9, the J gene TRBJ2-7; 10 nucleotides line up with TRBD2. Germline CDR1 is SEHNR and CDR2 is FQNEAQ (reference sequence). The CDR3 extends over 13 amino acids. J was trimmed by 3 bases and V by 5 bases; bases with no gene match: 1. CDR3 nucleotide sequence: TGTGCCAGCAGCCGGACTAGCGGCTACGAGCAGTACTTC. This codes for CASSRTSGYEQYF.

The chain combines TRBV7-3 with TRBJ1-2; weak D call: TRBD1 (6 bases). This CDR3 has 13 residues. Germline CDR1 SGHTA, CDR2 FQGTGA. The V end was cut by 5 bases, the J end by 7 bases, with 14 bases between. CDR3 region: CASSATGTSGYTF. The DNA of the CDR3 is TGTGCCAGCAGCGCCACAGGGACAAGTGGCTACACCTTC.

In its sample, this clone was seen once. The junction departs from germline at one end; a sequencing error may be responsible. V usage is TRBV7-7 and J usage is TRBJ2-3; TRBD2 agrees at 13 bases. Germline V gene data show CDR1 as SSHAT and CDR2 as FNYEAQ (reference sequence). This CDR3 is 15 amino acids long. The CDR3 nucleotides read TGTGCTAGCAGCGCGGGACTAGCGGGACCAGATACGCAGTATTTT. As protein: CASSAGLAGPDTQYF.

The V gene is TRBV6-2 or TRBV6-3, the J gene TRBJ1-6; TRBD1 aligns across 8 bases. The length of the CDR3 is 16 residues. V shed 2 bases and J 10 bases; nucleotides not matched to a gene: 10. CDR1 and CDR2 (germline): MNHEY, SVGEGT. CDR3 amino acids: CASSYLWGTGGSPLHF. The DNA for the CDR3 is TGTGCCAGCAGTTACCTCTGGGGGACAGGAGGCTCACCCCTCCACTTT.

This rearrangement joins TRBV5-6 to TRBJ2-7; 13 bases agree with TRBD2. The CDR3 consists of 18 residues. V shed 6 bases and J 7 bases; nucleotides not matched to a gene: 19. Germline values: CDR1 SGHDT, CDR2 YYEEEE. The CDR3 nucleotides read TGTGCCAGCACACGGACCGGGACTAGCGGGACCTTTGTACAGGAGCAGTACTTC. It yields the protein CASTRTGTSGTFVQEQYF.

The chain links TRBV19 to TRBJ2-1, with D possibly TRBD2 on 6 matching bases. V dropped 5 bases and J dropped 0 bases, with 14 bases sitting between them. Germline CDR1 is LNHDA and CDR2 is SQIVND (reference sequence). The CDR3 totals 16 residues. CDR3 in DNA: TGTGCCAGTAGTTCAGAAGCGGGTAGCTCCTACAATGAGCAGTTCTTC. Its protein is CASSSEAGSSYNEQFF.

V and J are TRBV28 and TRBJ1-2; the D is unclear. This CDR3 contains 13 residues. CDR1 is MDHEN, CDR2 SYDVKM, per germline. V dropped 6 bases and J dropped 5 bases, with 13 bases sitting between them. The CDR3 coding sequence is TGTGCCAGCAGCCAACCGGACTCTTATGGCTACACCTTC. This translates into CASSQPDSYGYTF.

The rearrangement links TRBV6-1 to TRBJ2-1; 8 bases agree with TRBD2. The germline CDR1 and CDR2 sequences are MNHNS and SASEGT. Trimming took 0 bases from V and 2 from J; bases not matched to a gene: 9. The CDR3 extends over 18 amino acids. CDR3 sequence reads: CASSEARFVAGTYNEQFF. Here the CDR3 DNA reads TGTGCCAGCAGTGAAGCGCGTTTTGTAGCGGGGACCTACAATGAGCAGTTCTTC.

Worth noting for this clone: At one boundary the junction diverges from the germline segment, which might be a read error. The chain couples TRBV28 to TRBJ1-2; D not certain. The CDR3 length is 11 residues. The germline gives CDR1 MDHEN, CDR2 SYDVKM. CDR3 region: CASSLQYGHTF. For the CDR3, the DNA is TGTGCCAGCAGTTTACAGTATGGCCACACCTTC.

The chain recombines TRBV28 with TRBJ2-7, with 8 bases fitting TRBD1. CDR3 size: 17 residues. J gave up 2 bases and V 6 bases, and 15 bases lay outside the gene matches. The V gene's germline CDR1 is MDHEN and CDR2 SYDVKM. This chain's CDR3 is CASSQGVGQGAPYEQYF. The CDR3 DNA sequence: TGTGCCAGCAGCCAAGGGGTTGGGCAGGGGGCCCCCTACGAGCAGTACTTC.

The chain carries TRBV9 and TRBJ2-5, with 7 bases that match TRBD1. This CDR3 spans 15 amino acids. Losses at the gene ends were 3 bases for V and 2 bases for J; bases not matched to a gene: 7. Germline V gene data show CDR1 as SGDLS and CDR2 as YYNGEE. CDR3 protein: CASSAGLGQQETQYF. For the CDR3, the DNA is TGTGCCAGCAGCGCCGGCCTGGGACAGCAAGAGACCCAGTACTTC.

The chain couples TRBV12-3 or TRBV12-4 to TRBJ1-5; D gene ambiguous. The CDR3 consists of 13 residues. V dropped 7 bases and J dropped 5 bases, with 12 bases sitting between them. In DNA, the CDR3 is TGTGCCAGCACTCGAGGCTTGGATCAGCCCCAGCATTTT. Translation: CASTRGLDQPQHF.

The V and J genes are TRBV18 and TRBJ1-5, with D uncertain. Germline V gene lookup returns CDR1 KGHSH and CDR2 LQKENI. V gave up 6 bases and J gave up 7 bases, with 4 bases separating them. This CDR3 has 10 amino acids. CDR3 nucleotide sequence: TGTGCCAGCTCTTTACAGCCCCAGCATTTT. This codes for CASSLQPQHF. The whole variable domain, filled in from reference TRBV18 and TRBJ1-5, reads NAGVMQNPRHLVRRRGQEARLRCSPMKGHSHVYWYRQLPEEGLKFMVYLQKENIIDESGMPKERFSAEFPKEGPSILRIQQVVRGDSAAYFCASSLQPQHFGDGTRLSIL.

The chain uses TRBV20-1 and TRBJ1-5; D gene uncertain. This CDR3 region has 13 residues. With 3 bases removed from V and 5 bases from J, the gap between germline ends came to 11 bases. In germline, CDR1 is DFQATT, CDR2 SNEGSKA (reference sequence). The DNA for the CDR3 is TGCAGTGCTAGTTTCGGGGTGGATCAGCCCCAGCATTTT. Translation gives CSASFGVDQPQHF.

The rearrangement uses TRBV6-5 and TRBJ1-1; D is unclear. Trimming stripped 7 bases from V and 0 bases from J, with 9 bases between. The germline gives CDR1 MNHEY, CDR2 SVGAGI. CDR3 length: 13 residues. CDR3 in DNA: TGTGCCAGCAAGCGTACTGTGAACACTGAAGCTTTCTTT. It yields the protein CASKRTVNTEAFF.

The rearrangement links TRBV27 to TRBJ2-1, with 12 bases fitting TRBD1. The CDR3 has 15 residues. The J segment lost 6 bases and the V segment lost 6 bases, leaving 6 bases of the junction unmatched. The germline gives CDR1 MNHEY, CDR2 SMNVEV (reference sequence). CDR3 protein: CASRSGTGGSNEQFF. CDR3 nucleotide sequence: TGTGCCAGCAGATCCGGGACAGGGGGCTCCAATGAGCAGTTCTTC.

The chain links TRBV11-2 to TRBJ2-7, with TRBD1 identical over 8 bases. This CDR3 comprises 18 residues. The germline CDR1 and CDR2 sequences are SGHAT and FQNNGV. Germline trimming cut 5 bases from V and 1 base from J; bases unmatched to any gene: 16. CDR3 in amino acids: CASSPLQLDRAISYEQYF. The DNA for the CDR3 is TGTGCCAGCAGCCCCCTTCAACTGGACAGGGCTATATCCTACGAGCAGTACTTC.

A single count supports this clone. The CDR3 loop reads CASSSEGARETQYF. The DNA of the CDR3 is TGTGCCAGCAGCTCCGAGGGGGCTAGAGAGACCCAGTACTTC. This chain connects TRBV5-4 to TRBJ2-5, with 7 bases matching TRBD1. With V trimmed by 3 bases and J by 4 bases, 6 bases remained unmatched. Germline CDR1 SGHNT, CDR2 YYREEE (reference sequence). The CDR3 covers 14 residues.

This rearrangement joins TRBV28 to TRBJ1-3, with 7 bases identical to TRBD1. Germline V lookup: CDR1 MDHEN, CDR2 SYDVKM. CDR3 length equals 13 residues. The trim removed 2 bases at V and 8 bases at J, leaving 3 bases unmatched. CDR3 sequence (DNA): TGTGCCAGCAGTTTAACCGGGACAGACACCATATATTTT. Translation gives CASSLTGTDTIYF. Filled out from reference TRBV28 and TRBJ1-3, the complete variable domain reads DVKVTQSSRYLVKRTGEKVFLECVQDMDHENMFWYRQDPGLGLRLIYFSYDVKMKEKGDIPEGYSVSREKKERFSLILESASTNQTSMYLCASSLTGTDTIYFGEGSWLTVV.

This clone was detected only once. This chain uses TRBV20-1 with TRBJ2-7; TRBD1 is a possible D gene (6 bases). The germline gives CDR1 DFQATT, CDR2 SNEGSKA (reference sequence). This CDR3 is 14 amino acids long. V was clipped by 3 bases and J by 0 bases, with 12 bases between them. In DNA, the CDR3 is TGCAGTGCTAGTGGGCAGGGGAGCTCCTACGAGCAGTACTTC. It yields the protein CSASGQGSSYEQYF.

The chain is built from TRBV10-2 and TRBJ2-6; 7 nucleotides align to TRBD1. The V gene end was trimmed by 6 bases and the J gene end by 2 bases; junction bases not matched to a gene: 4. Germline V gene data show CDR1 as WSHSY and CDR2 as SAAADI. The CDR3 has 15 residues. CDR3 nucleotide sequence: TGCGCCAGCAGCCAGGGGGAAACTGGGGCCAACGTCCTGACTTTC. It translates to CASSQGETGANVLTF.